These 19 T cell receptor beta chains originate from one sample sequenced in a study of cytomegalovirus exposure and HLA in healthy donors. The PCR had 60 Vbeta and 13 Jbeta primers. Some clones are missing from TCRdb's copy, which holds only in-frame ones; the method was immunoSEQ multiplex PCR. The profile shows about 200,000 clones, around four fifths of them singletons. Source material: PBMCs. The source of these receptors is a woman between 35 and 50 years old in good health and CMV-seronegative.

The rearrangement links TRBV27 to TRBJ1-6; 8 bases align to TRBD1. Unmatched junction bases numbered 2, after V lost 6 bases and J lost 7 bases. CDR3 size: 13 residues. Germline V CDR1 and CDR2: MNHEY, SMNVEV (reference sequence). In nucleotides, the CDR3 is TGTGCCAGCAGCAGGACAGGGAATTCACCCCTCCACTTT. This translates into CASSRTGNSPLHF.

V gene TRBV5-1 combines with J gene TRBJ2-3; D is perhaps TRBD1 (5 bases). The CDR3 extends over 17 amino acids. Looked up from germline, CDR1 is SGHRS and CDR2 is YFSETQ. Trimming took 3 bases from V and 2 from J, leaving 19 bases between them. CDR3 bases: TGCGCCAGCAGCTCTGGACACTCGACATTGAACACAGATACGCAGTATTTT. Translating gives CASSSGHSTLNTDTQYF.

To note about this clone: A junction end diverges from the germline sequence, so it may reflect a read error. V is TRBV11-3 and J is TRBJ2-1, with 10 bases identical to TRBD2. The CDR3 extends over 18 amino acids. CDR1 SGHNT and CDR2 YENEEA come from the germline V gene. CDR3 residues: CASRLESGRESSYNEQFF. In nucleotides, the CDR3 is TGTGCCAGCAGGTTAGAAAGCGGGAGGGAAAGCTCCTACAATGAGCAGTTCTTC.

The chain links TRBV2 to TRBJ2-7; D is perhaps TRBD1 (6 bases). This CDR3 spans 14 amino acids. Germline V gene data show CDR1 as SNHLY and CDR2 as FYNNEI. Trimming cost V 5 bases and J 4 bases, with 15 bases left between them. The CDR3 sequence: CASSLTGTTYEQYF. The CDR3 DNA reads TGTGCCAGCAGTCTAACCGGGACAACTTACGAGCAGTACTTC. Combining the CDR3 with reference TRBV2 and TRBJ2-7 gives the whole variable domain EPEVTQTPSHQVTQMGQEVILRCVPISNHLYFYWYRQILGQKVEFLVSFYNNEISEKSEIFDDQFSVERPDGSNFTLKIRSTKLEDSAMYFCASSLTGTTYEQYFGPGTRLTVT.

The CDR3 sequence: CASRTGQGTYEQYF. CDR3 DNA: TGCGCCAGCAGGACGGGACAGGGAACGTACGAGCAGTACTTC. The chain links TRBV5-1 to TRBJ2-7, with TRBD1 matching over 9 bases. Unmatched junction bases numbered 7, after V lost 5 bases and J lost 4 bases. The length of the CDR3 is 14 residues. Germline CDR1 SGHRS, CDR2 YFSETQ. Full variable domain (remainder filled in from reference TRBV5-1 and TRBJ2-7): KAGVTQTPRYLIKTRGQQVTLSCSPISGHRSVSWYQQTPGQGLQFLFEYFSETQRNKGNFPGRFSGRQFSNSRSEMNVSTLELGDSALYLCASRTGQGTYEQYFGPGTRLTVT.

The CDR3 spells CASSDIATSSYEQYF. CDR3 DNA: TGTGCCAGCAGTGATATAGCCACCAGCTCCTACGAGCAGTACTTC. The chain is built from TRBV2 and TRBJ2-7; D is undetermined. There are 15 residues in the CDR3. The germline CDR1 and CDR2 sequences are SNHLY and FYNNEI. With 3 bases removed from V and 0 bases from J, the gap between germline ends came to 12 bases.

The rearrangement links TRBV7-9 to TRBJ2-1, with D unclear. Germline assignment: CDR1 SEHNR and CDR2 FQNEAQ (reference sequence). The V gene lost 3 bases and the J gene lost 0 bases, with 6 bases spanning the gap. The CDR3 runs to 14 residues. The CDR3 protein is CASSLSSSYNEQFF. CDR3 coding DNA: TGTGCCAGCAGCTTGAGTAGCTCCTACAATGAGCAGTTCTTC. The full variable domain, its missing parts supplied by reference TRBV7-9 and TRBJ2-1, is DTGVSQNPRHKITKRGQNVTFRCDPISEHNRLYWYRQTLGQGPEFLTYFQNEAQLEKSRLLSDRFSAERPKGSFSTLEIQRTEQGDSAMYLCASSLSSSYNEQFFGPGTRLTVL.

The CDR3 reads CASSGTGGGSYEQYF. The CDR3 nucleotides read TGTGCCAGCAGCGGGACAGGGGGGGGCTCCTACGAGCAGTACTTC. The rearrangement links TRBV7-9 to TRBJ2-7; 11 bases align to TRBD1. J lost 0 bases, V lost 5 bases, and 3 bases had no gene match. This CDR3 spans 15 amino acids. Germline lookup yields CDR1 SEHNR and CDR2 FQNEAQ (reference sequence). The full variable domain, in which reference TRBV7-9 and TRBJ2-7 provide the parts outside the CDR3, is DTGVSQNPRHKITKRGQNVTFRCDPISEHNRLYWYRQTLGQGPEFLTYFQNEAQLEKSRLLSDRFSAERPKGSFSTLEIQRTEQGDSAMYLCASSGTGGGSYEQYFGPGTRLTVT.

This chain joins TRBV7-2 and TRBJ2-2, with D possibly TRBD1 on 6 matching bases. Between the trimmed V and J ends, which lost 0 bases and 6 bases, there was a span of 11 bases. Germline loops: CDR1 SGHTA, CDR2 FQGNSA. CDR3 length: 15 residues. This chain's CDR3 is CASSLAYWGPGELFF. CDR3 sequence (DNA): TGTGCCAGCAGCTTAGCGTATTGGGGGCCCGGGGAGCTGTTTTTT.

The rearrangement links TRBV5-1 to TRBJ2-7; 7 bases line up with TRBD1. J was trimmed by 6 bases and V by 4 bases; bases with no gene match: 10. This CDR3 has 14 amino acids. CDR1 and CDR2 from the germline V gene are SGHRS and YFSETQ. Written as DNA, the CDR3 is TGCGCCAGCAGCCTGAACAGGGGTTCGGGCGAGCAGTACTTC. This sequence encodes CASSLNRGSGEQYF.

The chain carries TRBV7-8 and TRBJ2-7; 9 bases are a match to TRBD2. Germline trimming cut 4 bases from V and 0 bases from J; bases unmatched to any gene: 7. CDR3 length equals 16 residues. CDR1 is SGHVS, CDR2 FQNEAQ, per germline. CDR3 region: CASSSRTTSGSYEQYF. As DNA, the CDR3 is TGTGCCAGCAGCTCCAGAACGACTAGCGGCTCCTACGAGCAGTACTTC.

Notes on this clone: The same CDR3 can be traced to other DNA sequences in this sample. The gene calls are TRBV30 and TRBJ2-7, with unresolved D. V lost 3 bases to trimming and J lost 0 bases, with 6 bases between them. Germline values: CDR1 GTSNPN, CDR2 SVGIG (reference sequence). This CDR3 spans 12 amino acids. The CDR3 bases are TGTGCCTGGAGCGCAGGCTCCTACGAGCAGTACTTC. It is translated as CAWSAGSYEQYF.

The gene calls are TRBV7-6 and TRBJ1-2; the match to TRBD1 covers 7 bases. J gave up 8 bases and V 1 base, and 10 bases lay outside the gene matches. This CDR3 region has 15 residues. The germline V gene has CDR1 SGHVS and CDR2 FNYEAQ. CDR3 region: CASSLGLQGTGGYTF. CDR3 DNA: TGTGCCAGCAGCTTAGGCCTACAGGGGACCGGCGGCTACACCTTC.

The sample holds a few counts of this clone. CDR3 amino acids: CASSSDSEESYPEAFF. CDR3 bases: TGTGCCAGCAGCTCGGACAGCGAAGAATCTTATCCTGAAGCTTTCTTT. The chain links TRBV5-4 to TRBJ1-1; TRBD1 is a possible D gene (6 bases). This CDR3 comprises 16 residues. Germline CDR1 SGHNT, CDR2 YYREEE (reference sequence). Deletions cut 3 bases from V and 6 bases from J, with 21 bases between.

This sequence joins TRBV28 and TRBJ2-7; tentatively, D is TRBD2 (6 bases). Trimming shortened V by 5 bases and J by 3 bases, and 11 bases separated the two germline ends. Germline V gene sequence: CDR1 MDHEN, CDR2 SYDVKM. This CDR3 region has 13 residues. Here the CDR3 DNA reads TGTGCCAGCAGTGGGACTCCGAGCTACGAGCAGTACTTC. Residues: CASSGTPSYEQYF.

J is TRBJ1-2 and V is TRBV7-3; no reliable D call. There are 15 residues in the CDR3. Trimming cost V 5 bases and J 3 bases, with 16 bases left between them. Per germline, CDR1 SGHTA and CDR2 FQGTGA. The DNA of the CDR3 is TGTGCCAGCAGCCCAAGCCCGGGAGGCCACTATGGCTACACCTTC. Translating gives CASSPSPGGHYGYTF.

The gene calls are TRBV5-1 and TRBJ2-2; 13 nucleotides agree with TRBD2. V trimming: 0 bases; J trimming: 5 bases; junction bases outside the gene matches: 10. The CDR3 runs 19 residues. Germline V gives CDR1 SGHRS, CDR2 YFSETQ. The CDR3, as DNA: TGCGCCAGCAGCTTGGGGATACTAGCGGGAGGGCCTCAAACCGGGGAGCTGTTTTTT. It encodes CASSLGILAGGPQTGELFF. The full variable domain, completed using reference TRBV5-1 and TRBJ2-2, is KAGVTQTPRYLIKTRGQQVTLSCSPISGHRSVSWYQQTPGQGLQFLFEYFSETQRNKGNFPGRFSGRQFSNSRSEMNVSTLELGDSALYLCASSLGILAGGPQTGELFFGEGSRLTVL.

The rearrangement links TRBV25-1 to TRBJ1-1; 7 bases align to TRBD1. Germline assignment: CDR1 MGHDK and CDR2 SYGVNS. V lost 7 bases to trimming and J lost 5 bases; unmatched junction nucleotides: 13. CDR3 length: 15 residues. CDR3 DNA sequence: TGTGCCAGCAAAAGCGCGGCAGGGGGATATACTGAAGCTTTCTTT. Its translation is CASKSAAGGYTEAFF.

The CDR3 is CASSLTGFTGANVLTF. In DNA, the CDR3 is TGTGCCAGCAGCTTGACAGGGTTTACTGGGGCCAACGTCCTGACTTTC. The rearrangement uses TRBV7-8 and TRBJ2-6; 7 positions agree with TRBD1. CDR1 and CDR2 from the germline V gene are SGHVS and FQNEAQ. Trimming at V came to 3 bases and at J to 2 bases, leaving 4 bases not matched to a gene. The CDR3 covers 16 residues.